This T cell receptor (beta chain) was sequenced in a study of T-cell reconstitution after alpha-beta-depleted transplantation in children. Regarding the study as a whole: The authors attributed T-cell counts and diversity one year after transplant mostly to newly produced T cells. Alpha-beta T cells about two months after transplant reportedly derived from several hundred expanded graft clones. After transplant, high TCRbeta diversity at day 60 in some patients arose from surviving recipient T cells and thymic progenitors.

Of note for this clonotype: Its specificity is not known.

V gave up 6 bases and J gave up 9 bases; unmatched junction bases: 6. This CDR3 spans 14 amino acids. Unique molecular identifiers were used in preparing the TCRbeta library. TCRdb re-called the PCR reads through MiXCR, storing one row per CDR3 protein. The table shows roughly 74,000 distinct CDR3 sequences, with 15% to 20% occurring only once. The TCR sequence derives from a male patient aged 2 to 10 who had a stem cell transplant for acute lymphoblastic leukemia, so the T cells may come from the graft donor. The rearrangement uses TRBV12-3 or TRBV12-4 and TRBJ1-6; the match to TRBD1 covers 9 bases. Sequencing used PBMCs, mostly from graft donor cells, obtained 360 days after TCRalphabeta/CD19-depleted stem cell transplant. The CDR3 protein is CASSRTGARSPLHF. In nucleotides, the CDR3 is TGTGCCAGCAGCCGGACAGGGGCGCGTTCACCCCTCCACTTT.